These 6 T cell receptor beta chains were all obtained from the same sample, sequenced in a study of blood T cell repertoires in COVID-19. Libraries were prepared by immunoSEQ multiplex PCR; TCRdb keeps only in-frame clonotypes and omits some of them. The data contain 25,000 to 35,000 clones, approximately 89% of them singletons. The sequencing input was peripheral blood. The origin of the receptors is a human donor in a cohort sampled during active COVID-19.

This chain links TRBV29-1 with TRBJ2-7, with 9 bases lining up with TRBD1. V gave up 2 bases and J gave up 1 base; unmatched junction bases: 6. The CDR3 spans 15 residues. From germline, CDR1 is SQVTM and CDR2 ANQGSEA. The CDR3 protein is CSVELRDRESYEQYF. For the CDR3, the DNA is TGCAGCGTTGAACTCCGGGACAGGGAATCCTACGAGCAGTACTTC.

V and J are TRBV2 and TRBJ1-3; 8 nucleotides agree with TRBD1. Germline lookup yields CDR1 SNHLY and CDR2 FYNNEI. The CDR3 has 16 amino acids. Trimming cost V 6 bases and J 3 bases; bases outside gene matches: 10. In nucleotides, the CDR3 is TGTGCCAGCAGCGACCCGGGACAGGAGGATGGAAACACCATATATTTT. As protein: CASSDPGQEDGNTIYF.

This rearrangement joins TRBV19 to TRBJ2-2, with TRBD1 identical over 11 bases. CDR1 LNHDA and CDR2 SQIVND come from the germline V gene (reference sequence). V was pared by 5 bases and J by 7 bases, with 3 bases of the junction left unmatched. The CDR3 is 14 amino acids. CDR3: CASSRTGGYGELFF. CDR3 nucleotide sequence: TGTGCCAGTAGTCGGACAGGGGGCTACGGGGAGCTGTTTTTT.

CDR3 loop: CASSLYRGTYEQYF. The CDR3 DNA follows: TGTGCCAGCAGTTTATATCGGGGAACCTACGAGCAGTACTTC. The chain uses TRBV27 and TRBJ2-7; a weak D match, TRBD2 (5 bases). CDR3 length: 14 amino acids. Per the germline V gene, CDR1 is MNHEY and CDR2 is SMNVEV (reference sequence). V lost 1 base to trimming and J lost 2 bases, with 9 bases between them.

This chain links TRBV7-2 with TRBJ1-5; D unclear. Germline CDR1 and CDR2: SGHTA and FQGNSA. Trimming removed 0 bases at V and 0 bases at J, with 9 bases between. The length of the CDR3 is 16 residues. In nucleotides, the CDR3 is TGTGCCAGCAGCTTAGCAACCACTTATAGCAATCAGCCCCAGCATTTT. It is translated as CASSLATTYSNQPQHF.

This clone was observed a handful of times. The chain recombines TRBV25-1 with TRBJ1-6, with D unresolved. CDR1 MGHDK and CDR2 SYGVNS come from the germline V gene. This CDR3 has 13 residues. The ends were cut back, 7 bases at V and 9 bases at J, with 13 bases in the middle. CDR3 amino acids: CASNSRESSPLHF. CDR3 nucleotides: TGTGCCAGCAACTCGAGGGAGAGTTCACCCCTCCACTTT.